These 21 T cell receptor beta chains share one sample of origin, sequenced in a study of T cell responses to AZD1222 COVID-19 vaccine. Repertoires were generated with immunoSEQ multiplex PCR, while TCRdb's copy carries only in-frame clones and drops some. The table records tens of thousands of clones, 89% of them present only once. The material was peripheral blood, obtained on day 0 of AZD1222 vaccination. These receptors all stem from an adult in good health.

This chain links TRBV4-1 with TRBJ1-2, with D possibly matching TRBD1 (6 bases). This CDR3 has 15 amino acids. V was trimmed by 0 bases and J by 7 bases, leaving 15 bases between them. From germline, CDR1 is MGHRA and CDR2 YSYEKL. The CDR3 region has the DNA TGCGCCAGCAGCCAAGATTACAGGGAGTCGGGTGGCTACACCTTC. Translated, it gives CASSQDYRESGGYTF.

V and J are TRBV30 and TRBJ2-1; 9 positions match TRBD1. The germline V gene encodes CDR1 GTSNPN and CDR2 SVGIG (reference sequence). The CDR3 sequence is 16 residues long. V shed 1 base and J 1 base; nucleotides not matched to a gene: 5. CDR3 loop: CAWSALGQGSYNEQFF. CDR3 bases: TGTGCCTGGAGTGCCCTGGGACAGGGATCCTACAATGAGCAGTTCTTC.

The chain has TRBV5-1 and TRBJ2-7; 7 positions agree with TRBD1. This CDR3 is 14 amino acids long. Germline CDR1 SGHRS, CDR2 YFSETQ. The V and J ends lost 1 base and 3 bases, in that order; junction bases with no gene match: 4. CDR3 coding DNA: TGCGCCAGCAGCTTGACGACAGGGAACTACGAGCAGTACTTC. As protein: CASSLTTGNYEQYF.

This clone was seen once. This chain joins TRBV18 and TRBJ2-3; TRBD2 aligns across 9 bases. Germline CDR1 KGHSH, CDR2 LQKENI. The ends lost 6 bases at V and 6 bases at J; junction bases unmatched: 13. The CDR3 has 16 residues. The CDR3 DNA reads TGTGCCAGCTCGCATCCAATAGCGGGAGAGGTGGATACGCAGTATTTT. Protein sequence: CASSHPIAGEVDTQYF.

The chain links TRBV7-8 to TRBJ2-5; D is perhaps TRBD2 (6 bases). The CDR3 loop spans 15 amino acids. Per the germline V gene, CDR1 is SGHVS and CDR2 is FQNEAQ. Deletions cut 2 bases from V and 5 bases from J, with 15 bases between. CDR3 coding DNA: TGTGCCAGCAGCTTAACAGAGGGTGGGAGGGAGACCCAGTACTTC. Protein sequence: CASSLTEGGRETQYF.

V usage is TRBV5-4 and J usage is TRBJ2-1; D remains ambiguous. The germline V and J ends were trimmed by 7 bases and 9 bases, with 11 bases remaining between them. From germline, CDR1 is SGHNT and CDR2 YYREEE (reference sequence). The CDR3 spans 11 residues. This CDR3 is CASGPRFEQFF. CDR3 sequence (DNA): TGTGCCAGCGGGCCTAGATTTGAGCAGTTCTTC.

The chain employs TRBV27 and TRBJ2-7; weak D call: TRBD1 (6 bases). This CDR3 has 14 residues. V dropped 7 bases and J dropped 1 base, with 14 bases sitting between them. Germline lookup yields CDR1 MNHEY and CDR2 SMNVEV (reference sequence). In DNA form, the CDR3 reads TGTGCCAGCAAAATACCGGGACAATCCTACGAGCAGTACTTC. It specifies CASKIPGQSYEQYF.

This clone was counted once. The V and J genes are TRBV6-5 and TRBJ2-5; maybe TRBD1 (7 bases). The CDR3 totals 13 residues. With 11 bases removed from V and 5 bases from J, the gap between germline ends came to 18 bases. Germline values: CDR1 MNHEY, CDR2 SVGAGI. The CDR3 is CAGSFRGVETQYF. CDR3 in DNA: TGTGCCGGATCATTCAGGGGGGTGGAGACCCAGTACTTC.

This sequence joins TRBV6-5 and TRBJ2-7, with 11 bases fitting TRBD2. The ends lost 11 bases at V and 6 bases at J; junction bases unmatched: 15. Germline V gene sequence: CDR1 MNHEY, CDR2 SVGAGI. CDR3 length equals 15 residues. Here the CDR3 reads CASTPPSGGPGEQYF. DNA for the CDR3: TGTGCCTCTACCCCCCCTAGCGGGGGGCCGGGCGAGCAGTACTTC.

This chain uses TRBV9 with TRBJ2-3; the match to TRBD2 covers 9 bases. This CDR3 comprises 17 residues. Germline CDR1 reads SGDLS; CDR2 reads YYNGEE. V dropped 4 bases and J dropped 2; count of bases not matched to a gene: 11. The DNA for the CDR3 is TGTGCCAGCAGCCCCTTGTATCTAGCGGGGTCCACAGATACGCAGTATTTT. This gives the protein CASSPLYLAGSTDTQYF.

The V and J genes are TRBV2 and TRBJ2-3, with a tentative D call TRBD2 (6 bases). Trimming removed 1 base at V and 4 bases at J, with 9 bases between. Germline values: CDR1 SNHLY, CDR2 FYNNEI. The CDR3 loop spans 14 amino acids. The CDR3 DNA follows: TGTGCCAGCAGTGAAGTGCGGGGCCCAGATACGCAGTATTTT. Its translation: CASSEVRGPDTQYF.

The rearrangement links TRBV7-3 to TRBJ1-2; D possibly corresponds to TRBD1 (5 bases). CDR1 and CDR2 from the germline V gene are SGHTA and FQGTGA. V lost 8 bases and J lost 0, with 16 bases in between. The CDR3 covers 15 residues. The CDR3 coding sequence is TGTGCCAGCCCCCCCCGGGGACCAACTAACTATGGCTACACCTTC. Its translation is CASPPRGPTNYGYTF.

About this clone: The germline gene is not matched at one end of the junction; a read error may be the cause. This chain uses TRBV27 with TRBJ2-3; D possibly corresponds to TRBD2 (5 bases). From germline, CDR1 is MNHEY and CDR2 SMNVEV (reference sequence). CDR3 length: 17 amino acids. CDR3 bases: TGCCCTCAGTCACAACGGGATACAGTTCTTTACACAGATACGCAGTATTTT. Its protein product is CPQSQRDTVLYTDTQYF.

Here the CDR3 reads CSVVLLYNEQFF. The CDR3 region has the DNA TGCAGCGTTGTCCTGTTATACAATGAGCAGTTCTTC. The chain recombines TRBV29-1 with TRBJ2-1, with D uncertain. V was trimmed by 4 bases and J by 4 bases, leaving 8 bases between them. CDR1 is SQVTM, CDR2 ANQGSEA, per germline. The length of the CDR3 is 12 residues.

The chain is built from TRBV18 and TRBJ1-1, with a weak D call TRBD1 (5 bases). Germline V gene sequence: CDR1 KGHSH, CDR2 LQKENI. There are 14 residues in the CDR3. V gave up 2 bases and J gave up 5 bases, with 12 bases separating them. CDR3 in DNA: TGTGCCAGCTCACCAACCGGGGGTTTGACTGAAGCTTTCTTT. Translated: CASSPTGGLTEAFF.

The J gene is TRBJ1-5, the V gene TRBV2; D ambiguous. CDR1 and CDR2 from the germline V gene are SNHLY and FYNNEI. CDR3 length: 14 amino acids. The V and J ends lost 3 bases and 0 bases respectively, with 6 bases between them. The CDR3 DNA follows: TGTGCCAGCAGTGACATACTTAGCAATCAGCCCCAGCATTTT. Its protein product is CASSDILSNQPQHF. Drawing the rest from reference TRBV2 and TRBJ1-5, the complete variable domain is EPEVTQTPSHQVTQMGQEVILRCVPISNHLYFYWYRQILGQKVEFLVSFYNNEISEKSEIFDDQFSVERPDGSNFTLKIRSTKLEDSAMYFCASSDILSNQPQHFGDGTRLSIL.

The chain has TRBV9 and TRBJ1-1, with TRBD1 matching over 7 bases. J was trimmed by 2 bases and V by 3 bases; bases with no gene match: 4. Germline-derived CDR1 and CDR2 are SGDLS and YYNGEE. The CDR3 loop spans 14 amino acids. The CDR3 spells CASSGGQINTEAFF. CDR3 nucleotide sequence: TGTGCCAGCAGCGGGGGACAGATCAACACTGAAGCTTTCTTT.

The gene calls are TRBV21-1 and TRBJ1-4; TRBD1 reflects the table's D call only, with no check against the DNA. TRBV21-1 is deemed a pseudogene. The CDR3 is made up of 14 amino acids. CDR3 nucleotide sequence: TGTGCCAGCAGCAAGACAGAGAGTGGGGAAAAACTGTTTTTT. Translated: CASSKTESGEKLFF.

This clone showed up just once. V and J are TRBV6-2 or TRBV6-3 and TRBJ2-1, with a weak D call TRBD2 (6 bases). Per germline, CDR1 MNHEY and CDR2 SVGEGT. The CDR3 runs 14 residues. V was clipped by 2 bases and J by 2 bases, with 7 bases between them. The CDR3 region is CASSYREAYNEQFF. The CDR3, as DNA: TGTGCCAGCAGTTACAGGGAGGCCTACAATGAGCAGTTCTTC.

The rearrangement links TRBV2 to TRBJ1-1; TRBD1 agrees at 8 bases. Per the germline V gene, CDR1 is SNHLY and CDR2 is FYNNEI. The CDR3 consists of 15 residues. The J segment lost 0 bases and the V segment lost 3 bases, leaving 3 bases of the junction unmatched. CDR3 loop: CASSEEGQVNTEAFF. The DNA for the CDR3 is TGTGCCAGCAGTGAGGAGGGACAGGTGAACACTGAAGCTTTCTTT.

The chain has TRBV5-5 and TRBJ2-5, with D unresolved. CDR3 length: 14 residues. V was cut by 2 bases and J by 2 bases, with 10 bases left in between. CDR1 is SGHKS, CDR2 YYEKEE, per germline (reference sequence). DNA of the CDR3: TGTGCCAGCAGCTTCGTCACAGTTCAAGAGACCCAGTACTTC. This gives the protein CASSFVTVQETQYF.